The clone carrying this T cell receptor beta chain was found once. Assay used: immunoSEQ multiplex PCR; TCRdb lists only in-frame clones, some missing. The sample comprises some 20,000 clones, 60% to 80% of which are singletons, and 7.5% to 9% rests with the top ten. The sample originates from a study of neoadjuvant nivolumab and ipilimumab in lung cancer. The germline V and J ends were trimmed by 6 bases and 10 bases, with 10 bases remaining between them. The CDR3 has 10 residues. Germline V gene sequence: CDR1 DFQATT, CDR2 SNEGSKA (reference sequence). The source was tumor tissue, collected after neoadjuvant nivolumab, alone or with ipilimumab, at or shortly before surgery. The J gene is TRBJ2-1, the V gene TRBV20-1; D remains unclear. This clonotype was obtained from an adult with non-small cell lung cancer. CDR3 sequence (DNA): TGCAGTGCCCGACATCACGAGCAGTTCTTC. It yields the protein CSARHHEQFF.